Below are 26 T cell receptor beta chains sequenced from a single sample in a study of blood T cell repertoires in COVID-19. TCRdb keeps only in-frame clones here, not all; method: immunoSEQ multiplex PCR. The repertoire holds tens of thousands of clones, with over 75% as singletons. Input material: peripheral blood. These receptor sequences come from a man at least 80 years old with active or convalescent COVID-19.

The chain carries TRBV28 and TRBJ1-2; 9 bases are shared with TRBD1. The CDR3 has 16 amino acids. V was clipped by 6 bases and J by 4 bases; unmatched bases: 12. Germline CDR1 and CDR2: MDHEN and SYDVKM. The CDR3 spells CASSHRDRDAFYGYTF. Here the CDR3 DNA reads TGTGCCAGCAGCCATCGGGACAGGGACGCCTTCTATGGCTACACCTTC.

The V call is TRBV5-1, the J call TRBJ2-3; D possibly corresponds to TRBD2 (5 bases). The germline V and J ends were trimmed by 5 bases and 0 bases, with 13 bases remaining between them. Germline V CDR1 and CDR2: SGHRS, YFSETQ. The CDR3 length is 15 residues. CDR3 sequence reads: CASRPEGGSTDTQYF. CDR3 coding DNA: TGCGCCAGCAGGCCCGAAGGCGGGAGCACAGATACGCAGTATTTT. The full variable domain, rest sourced from reference TRBV5-1 and TRBJ2-3, is KAGVTQTPRYLIKTRGQQVTLSCSPISGHRSVSWYQQTPGQGLQFLFEYFSETQRNKGNFPGRFSGRQFSNSRSEMNVSTLELGDSALYLCASRPEGGSTDTQYFGPGTRLTVL.

The chain carries TRBV6-5 and TRBJ1-2; perhaps TRBD1 as D (5 bases). Germline CDR1 reads MNHEY; CDR2 reads SVGAGI. The V end lost 11 bases, the J end lost 2 bases, and 12 bases lay between the germline ends. This CDR3 is 12 amino acids long. The CDR3 loop is CAGTYRNYGYTF. The CDR3 DNA is TGTGCCGGGACTTACAGGAACTATGGCTACACCTTC.

This clone was recorded a few times. The CDR3 bases are TGTGCCAGCAGTCCCGGGACAGGTAGCGGCTACACCTTC. Residues: CASSPGTGSGYTF. The rearrangement joins TRBV5-8 to TRBJ1-2; 8 positions agree with TRBD1. V lost 5 bases to trimming and J lost 8 bases; unmatched junction nucleotides: 8. Germline V gene lookup returns CDR1 SGHTS and CDR2 YDEGEE. This CDR3 comprises 13 residues.

The rearrangement joins TRBV5-6 to TRBJ2-1; TRBD2 matches at 10 bases. CDR3 length equals 16 residues. The V segment lost 3 bases and the J segment 4 bases; nucleotides outside the gene matches: 7. The germline V gene has CDR1 SGHDT and CDR2 YYEEEE. The CDR3 sequence: CASSSAGTSVYNEQFF. Here the CDR3 DNA reads TGTGCCAGCAGCTCAGCTGGGACTAGCGTATACAATGAGCAGTTCTTC.

The chain is built from TRBV9 and TRBJ1-1; 9 bases line up with TRBD1. Germline V gives CDR1 SGDLS, CDR2 YYNGEE. Losses at the gene ends were 1 base for V and 1 base for J; bases not matched to a gene: 2. The CDR3 runs 15 residues. CDR3: CASSVRGQGNTEAFF. CDR3 DNA: TGTGCCAGCAGCGTACGGGGACAGGGGAACACTGAAGCTTTCTTT.

CDR3 sequence reads: CASSPPPSGGGSYNEQFF. DNA of the CDR3: TGTGCCAGCAGCCCCCCCCCTAGCGGGGGGGGGTCCTACAATGAGCAGTTCTTC. This chain joins TRBV3-1 (or the pseudogene TRBV3-2) and TRBJ2-1; 12 bases agree with TRBD2. Trimming removed 4 bases from V and 1 base from J; junction bases left unmatched: 8. Germline values: CDR1 LGHDT, CDR2 YNNKEL (reference sequence). This CDR3 has 18 amino acids.

This clone was detected only once. The V and J genes are TRBV19 and TRBJ2-1, with 9 bases fitting TRBD2. Losses at the gene ends were 3 bases for V and 7 bases for J; bases not matched to a gene: 7. The CDR3 spans 15 residues. Germline CDR1 reads LNHDA; CDR2 reads SQIVND (reference sequence). The CDR3 region is CASSMSSGRMNEQFF. The DNA of the CDR3 is TGTGCCAGTAGTATGTCCAGCGGGAGGATGAATGAGCAGTTCTTC.

This clone occurred once. The chain has TRBV2 and TRBJ2-1; 9 positions agree with TRBD1. Germline loops: CDR1 SNHLY, CDR2 FYNNEI. The CDR3 consists of 15 residues. The J segment lost 7 bases and the V segment lost 6 bases, leaving 10 bases of the junction unmatched. CDR3 nucleotides: TGTGCCAGCAGAACCGGGACAGGGTTTCGTAATGAGCAGTTCTTC. The encoded protein is CASRTGTGFRNEQFF.

V is TRBV25-1 and J is TRBJ2-1; weak D call: TRBD2 (6 bases). Trimming left V 7 bases short and J 3 bases short, with 16 bases between. The CDR3 loop spans 15 amino acids. Germline V lookup: CDR1 MGHDK, CDR2 SYGVNS. The chain's CDR3 is CASMYPSANYNEQFF. The DNA for the CDR3 is TGTGCCAGCATGTATCCTAGCGCAAACTACAATGAGCAGTTCTTC.

This clone was counted a single time. The rearrangement joins TRBV5-6 to TRBJ2-3, with 7 bases lining up with TRBD2. The CDR3 extends over 18 amino acids. J gave up 1 base and V 0 bases, and 11 bases lay outside the gene matches. The germline gives CDR1 SGHDT, CDR2 YYEEEE. CDR3 nucleotide sequence: TGTGCCAGCAGCTTGGTAAGCGGGGAGCTCTCCGGCACAGATACGCAGTATTTT. Translating it yields CASSLVSGELSGTDTQYF.

This chain connects TRBV7-9 to TRBJ2-7, with 9 bases that match TRBD1. The J segment lost 4 bases and the V segment lost 11 bases, leaving 9 bases of the junction unmatched. The CDR3 has 13 residues. In germline, CDR1 is SEHNR, CDR2 FQNEAQ (reference sequence). In DNA, the CDR3 is TGTGCCGGCTCGACAGGGGGTACTTACGAGCAGTACTTC. Its translation: CAGSTGGTYEQYF.

CDR3 coding DNA: TGTGCCTGGACGCAGGGGTACGAGCAGTACTTC. As protein: CAWTQGYEQYF. The chain has TRBV30 and TRBJ2-7; a possible D gene is TRBD1 (6 bases). Germline V gives CDR1 GTSNPN, CDR2 SVGIG (reference sequence). The CDR3 is 11 residues long. Trimming left V 4 bases short and J 4 bases short, with 8 bases between. The whole variable domain, filled in from reference TRBV30 and TRBJ2-7, reads SQTIHQWPATLVQPVGSPLSLECTVEGTSNPNLYWYRQAAGRGLQLLFYSVGIGQISSEVPQNLSASRPQDRQFILSSKKLLLSDSGFYLCAWTQGYEQYFGPGTRLTVT.

This chain uses TRBV7-8 with TRBJ2-7; 12 positions agree with TRBD2. CDR1 is SGHVS, CDR2 FQNEAQ, per germline. The CDR3 spans 15 residues. Trimming removed 1 base from V and 3 bases from J; junction bases left unmatched: 1. The CDR3 DNA sequence: TGTGCCAGCAGCTTAGTGACTAGCGGGGGCTACGAGCAGTACTTC. Translation gives CASSLVTSGGYEQYF.

The CDR3 nucleotides read TGTGCCAGCAGCTTGGGGGGACAGCCATTCTCTGGAAACACCATATATTTT. Translating gives CASSLGGQPFSGNTIYF. V is TRBV7-2 and J is TRBJ1-3, with TRBD1 matching 7 bases. This CDR3 is built from 17 residues. V lost 3 bases, J lost 0 bases, and 8 bases stayed unmatched. Germline-derived CDR1 and CDR2 are SGHTA and FQGNSA.

The J gene is TRBJ2-7, the V gene TRBV7-9; no clear D. V was trimmed by 1 base and J by 1 base, leaving 11 bases between them. Per the germline V gene, CDR1 is SEHNR and CDR2 is FQNEAQ (reference sequence). The CDR3 has 15 residues. The CDR3, as DNA: TGTGCCAGCAGCTTAGGACAACCCGGATCCTACGAGCAGTACTTC. It codes for CASSLGQPGSYEQYF.

V usage is TRBV18 and J usage is TRBJ2-3; 7 bases map to TRBD2. The V gene's germline CDR1 is KGHSH and CDR2 LQKENI. J was trimmed by 5 bases and V by 6 bases; bases with no gene match: 8. This CDR3 has 14 residues. DNA for the CDR3: TGTGCCAGCTCTTTTAGACTAGCATTAGATACGCAGTATTTT. Its protein product is CASSFRLALDTQYF. Drawing the rest from reference TRBV18 and TRBJ2-3, the complete variable domain is NAGVMQNPRHLVRRRGQEARLRCSPMKGHSHVYWYRQLPEEGLKFMVYLQKENIIDESGMPKERFSAEFPKEGPSILRIQQVVRGDSAAYFCASSFRLALDTQYFGPGTRLTVL.

The CDR3 loop reads CSAGQGAYEQYF. The CDR3 bases are TGCAGCGCGGGACAGGGGGCGTACGAGCAGTACTTC. This sequence joins TRBV29-1 and TRBJ2-7; TRBD1 matches 12 bases. V was clipped by 7 bases and J by 4 bases; unmatched bases: 2. Germline V CDR1 and CDR2: SQVTM, ANQGSEA. The CDR3 totals 12 residues.

The V and J genes are TRBV7-3 and TRBJ2-3; weak D call: TRBD1 (5 bases). CDR1 SGHTA and CDR2 FQGTGA come from the germline V gene. Trimming removed 4 bases from V and 4 bases from J, with 9 bases in between. There are 13 residues in the CDR3. The CDR3 spells CASSSQGADTQYF. CDR3 DNA sequence: TGTGCCAGCAGCTCCCAGGGCGCAGATACGCAGTATTTT.

The chain couples TRBV29-1 to TRBJ2-1, with 12 positions matching TRBD2. Germline values: CDR1 SQVTM, CDR2 ANQGSEA. The CDR3 spans 18 residues. J was trimmed by 4 bases and V by 4 bases; bases with no gene match: 14. This CDR3 reads CSVVTGAGGLAGYNEQFF. CDR3 DNA sequence: TGCAGCGTTGTTACGGGGGCCGGAGGACTAGCGGGATACAATGAGCAGTTCTTC.

The V call is TRBV10-3, the J call TRBJ1-1; 10 nucleotides agree with TRBD1. The ends lost 4 bases at V and 2 bases at J; junction bases unmatched: 13. The CDR3 totals 18 residues. The germline V gene encodes CDR1 ENHRY and CDR2 SYGVKD. The CDR3 protein is CAISGNKGQGGGNTEAFF. The CDR3 bases are TGTGCCATCAGTGGAAACAAAGGACAGGGGGGCGGAAACACTGAAGCTTTCTTT.

The rearrangement uses TRBV7-9 and TRBJ2-3, with D tentatively TRBD2 (6 bases). Looked up from germline, CDR1 is SEHNR and CDR2 is FQNEAQ (reference sequence). The CDR3 length is 14 residues. V lost 1 base to trimming and J lost 4 bases, with 9 bases between them. The CDR3 spells CASSLVGGPDTQYF. The CDR3 region has the DNA TGTGCCAGCAGCTTAGTTGGAGGGCCAGATACGCAGTATTTT.

This clone was picked up a small number of times. The chain recombines TRBV29-1 with TRBJ2-1; a possible D gene is TRBD2 (5 bases). The germline V and J ends were trimmed by 5 bases and 6 bases, with 17 bases remaining between them. The CDR3 runs to 14 residues. Germline V gene lookup returns CDR1 SQVTM and CDR2 ANQGSEA. CDR3 region: CSVSPNWRVNEQFF. CDR3 nucleotide sequence: TGCAGCGTTTCCCCAAACTGGCGGGTCAATGAGCAGTTCTTC.

This chain uses TRBV4-1 with TRBJ2-2, with TRBD2 identical over 8 bases. The CDR3 length is 18 residues. With V trimmed by 4 bases and J by 4 bases, 14 bases remained unmatched. CDR1 and CDR2 from the germline V gene are MGHRA and YSYEKL. In DNA, the CDR3 is TGCGCCAGCAGCCCCCGGGGAGCGGGGGCTACGGGCACCGGGGAGCTGTTTTTT. Translation: CASSPRGAGATGTGELFF.

CDR3 nucleotides: TGCGCCAGCAGCTCGAAATGGGCTGGGAGTACCTCAGATACGCAGTATTTT. It encodes CASSSKWAGSTSDTQYF. The V and J genes are TRBV5-1 and TRBJ2-3, with a weak D call TRBD2 (5 bases). CDR3 length equals 17 residues. Germline V gene lookup returns CDR1 SGHRS and CDR2 YFSETQ. V was shortened by 3 bases and J by 4 bases, with 21 bases between the two germline ends.

The table lists this clone with a count of one. The rearrangement uses TRBV25-1 and TRBJ1-4; D is unclear. CDR3 length: 15 residues. V lost 1 base, J lost 2 bases, and 8 bases lay in between. Germline-derived CDR1 and CDR2 are MGHDK and SYGVNS. This CDR3 is CASSESGRTNEKLFF. CDR3 coding DNA: TGTGCCAGCAGTGAATCTGGCAGGACTAATGAAAAACTGTTTTTT.